A selection of T cell receptor beta chains follows, all from one sample in a study of blood T cells in healthy people across ages. One entry per CDR3 protein results from TCRdb running MiXCR on the 5' RACE reads. The data show around 990,000 distinct CDR3 sequences, with approximately 26% seen just once and around 0.7% held by the top ten. These same data were also listed under a study on T cells of mothers and their children.

The material sequenced was blood. These receptor sequences come from a girl under 10 years old in good health. CDR3s include the opening cysteine and the closing phenylalanine or tryptophan. Fields, in order: clone size, J gene, D gene, V gene, CDR3 protein, CDR3 DNA. The D gene is left open where the match is weak. Size tells how often a clone was seen (once, few, many) or the class of an expanded clone, and some rows leave it out.

few	TRBJ2-1	TRBD1	TRBV2	CASSGDSGTGEDEQFF	TGTGCCAGCAGTGGAGACTCCGGGACAGGGGAGGATGAGCAGTTCTTC
few	TRBJ2-1	NA	TRBV28	CATLLDYREQFF	TGTGCCACCCTCCTTGACTATCGTGAGCAGTTCTTC
NA	TRBJ2-4	NA	TRBV4-1	CASSQRLFRAKNIQYF	TGCGCCAGCAGCCAAAGATTATTCCGAGCCAAAAACATTCAGTACTTC
many	TRBJ2-7	NA	TRBV12-3/TRBV12-4	CASSPSGAYEQYF	TGTGCCAGCAGTCCTTCAGGGGCCTACGAGCAGTACTTC
few	TRBJ2-1	TRBD1	TRBV5-1	CASRLGQAFYNEQFF	TGCGCCAGCCGCTTGGGACAGGCCTTCTACAATGAGCAGTTCTTC
NA	TRBJ1-3	NA	TRBV15	CATSRDPDSRSGNTIYF	TGTGCCACCAGCAGAGACCCCGACAGCCGCTCTGGAAACACCATATATTTT
NA	TRBJ2-3	NA	TRBV7-9	CASSRASDTDTQYF	TGTGCCAGCAGCCGGGCATCGGACACAGATACGCAGTATTTT
few	TRBJ2-1	TRBD2	TRBV2	CASSEFASGGRNEQFF	TGTGCCAGCAGTGAGTTTGCTAGCGGGGGCCGCAATGAGCAGTTCTTC
NA	TRBJ2-1	TRBD2	TRBV20-1	CSARRGGLAGEDNEQFF	TGCAGTGCTAGAAGGGGAGGACTAGCGGGAGAGGACAATGAGCAGTTCTTC
once	TRBJ1-2	TRBD1	TRBV4-2	CATRDRVRTNYGYTF	TGTGCGACCAGGGACAGGGTTCGTACTAACTATGGCTACACCTTC
few	TRBJ2-1	NA	TRBV12-3/TRBV12-4	CASSLVSSVPYNEQFF	TGTGCCAGCAGTTTAGTGTCGTCGGTACCTTACAATGAGCAGTTCTTC
few	TRBJ2-5	TRBD2	TRBV3-1	CASSPVSGDQPRGTQYF	TGTGCCAGCAGCCCGGTTAGCGGGGACCAACCAAGAGGGACCCAGTACTTC
few	TRBJ2-5	TRBD1	TRBV18	CASSPRDRDRKTQYF	TGTGCCAGCTCACCTCGGGACAGGGACAGGAAGACCCAGTACTTC
few	TRBJ2-5	NA	TRBV6-2/TRBV6-3	CASSSLGTTQYF	TGTGCCAGCAGTTCTCTGGGTACGACCCAGTACTTC
NA	TRBJ2-7	NA	TRBV5-5	CASSQDTFSYEQYF	TGTGCCAGCAGCCAAGACACTTTCTCCTACGAGCAGTACTTC
NA	TRBJ2-7	NA	TRBV5-5	CASSFPPSGPYEQYF	TGTGCCAGCAGCTTCCCCCCGTCGGGACCCTACGAGCAGTACTTC
NA	TRBJ2-6	NA	TRBV5-6	CASSPSLGGANVLTF	TGTGCCAGCAGCCCCAGCCTAGGTGGGGCCAACGTCCTGACTTTC
NA	TRBJ1-3	NA	TRBV6-4	CASSARTDSGNTIYF	TGTGCCAGCAGTGCGAGGACAGACTCTGGAAACACCATATATTTT